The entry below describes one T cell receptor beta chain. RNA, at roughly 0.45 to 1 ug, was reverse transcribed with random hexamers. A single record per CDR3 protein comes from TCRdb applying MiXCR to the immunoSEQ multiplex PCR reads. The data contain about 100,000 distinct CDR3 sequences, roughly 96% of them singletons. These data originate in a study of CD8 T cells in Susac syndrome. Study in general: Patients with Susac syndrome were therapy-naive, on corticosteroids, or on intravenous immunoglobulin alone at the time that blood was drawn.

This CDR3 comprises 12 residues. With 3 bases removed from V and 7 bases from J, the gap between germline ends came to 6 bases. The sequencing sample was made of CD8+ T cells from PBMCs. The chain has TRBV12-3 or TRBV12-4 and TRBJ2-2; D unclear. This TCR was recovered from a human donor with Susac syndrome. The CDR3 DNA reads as TGTGCCAGCAGTTTCGAAGACGGGGAGCTGTTTTTT. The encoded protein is CASSFEDGELFF.